A selection of T cell receptor beta chains follows, all from one sample in a study of T cell changes during pregnancy in multiple sclerosis. Data came from immunoSEQ multiplex PCR; TCRdb stores just in-frame clones and leaves some out. The sample consists of under 50,000 clones, roughly 93% of them appearing once. The sample was CD8+ T cells from peripheral blood mononuclear cells, taken in the third trimester of pregnancy. These receptors came from a female donor with multiple sclerosis, enrolled in a pregnancy study. CDR3s include the opening cysteine and the closing phenylalanine or tryptophan. D genes are given only for firm matches. Clone size is not always given. Where it is, it says once, few, many or a class for expanded clones.

clone_size: -
v_call: TRBV6-1
d_call: -
j_call: TRBJ1-5
cdr3_nt: TGTGCCAGCAGTGATTTGGGGGCCAACGGTCAGCCCCAGCATTTT
cdr3_aa: CASSDLGANGQPQHF

clone_size: -
v_call: TRBV9
d_call: -
j_call: TRBJ1-1
cdr3_nt: TGTGCCAGCAGCCCCCAGGGAGGGGCGCCTGCTTTCTTT
cdr3_aa: CASSPQGGAPAFF

clone_size: -
v_call: TRBV30
d_call: TRBD2
j_call: TRBJ2-3
cdr3_nt: TGTGCCTGGAGAGTACGGACTAGCGGGGATCAGGATACGCAGTATTTT
cdr3_aa: CAWRVRTSGDQDTQYF

clone_size: -
v_call: TRBV7-8
d_call: -
j_call: TRBJ1-5
cdr3_nt: TGTGCCAGCAGCTTAGTCGTGCCCACCCTAAATCAGCCCCAGCATTTT
cdr3_aa: CASSLVVPTLNQPQHF

clone_size: -
v_call: TRBV6-5
d_call: TRBD1
j_call: TRBJ1-2
cdr3_nt: TGTGCCAGCAGCCTCGGGACAGGGTTGGACTATGGCTACACCTTC
cdr3_aa: CASSLGTGLDYGYTF

clone_size: -
v_call: TRBV9
d_call: -
j_call: TRBJ1-1
cdr3_nt: TGTGCCAGCAGCGTAGACGGGGGGAGCACTGAAGCTTTCTTT
cdr3_aa: CASSVDGGSTEAFF

clone_size: -
v_call: TRBV27
d_call: TRBD2
j_call: TRBJ2-1
cdr3_nt: TGTGTGACGGGGCTAGCGGGGGGCTCCTCCTACAATGAGCAGTTCTTC
cdr3_aa: CVTGLAGGSSYNEQFF

clone_size: -
v_call: TRBV4-1
d_call: -
j_call: TRBJ1-2
cdr3_nt: TGCGCCAGCAGCCAAGTTGGCAGTATGTCGGGCTACACCTTC
cdr3_aa: CASSQVGSMSGYTF

clone_size: -
v_call: TRBV11-3
d_call: TRBD2
j_call: TRBJ2-3
cdr3_nt: TGTGCCAGCAGCTTCTCCACTGTTAGCGGGGGAACAGATACGCAGTATTTT
cdr3_aa: CASSFSTVSGGTDTQYF

clone_size: -
v_call: TRBV11-2
d_call: -
j_call: TRBJ2-5
cdr3_nt: TGTGCCAGCAGCTTACCCGCGTACCAAGAGACCCAGTACTTC
cdr3_aa: CASSLPAYQETQYF

clone_size: -
v_call: TRBV5-6
d_call: TRBD1
j_call: TRBJ1-5
cdr3_nt: TGTGCCAGCAGCGCACAGGGGGGCAATCAGCCCCAGCATTTT
cdr3_aa: CASSAQGGNQPQHF

clone_size: -
v_call: TRBV4-1
d_call: TRBD1
j_call: TRBJ1-1
cdr3_nt: TGCGCCAGCAGCCAAGTAGGGACAGGTCCCACTGAAGCTTTCTTT
cdr3_aa: CASSQVGTGPTEAFF

clone_size: -
v_call: TRBV11-3
d_call: -
j_call: TRBJ1-5
cdr3_nt: TGTGCCAGCAGCACCAACCTACAGGATTATAGCAATCAGCCCCAGCATTTT
cdr3_aa: CASSTNLQDYSNQPQHF

clone_size: medium-sized
v_call: TRBV6-4
d_call: -
j_call: TRBJ1-6
cdr3_nt: TGTGCCAGCAGTGAATCAGGGGAAGGGTCACCCCTCCACTTT
cdr3_aa: CASSESGEGSPLHF

clone_size: once
v_call: TRBV2
d_call: TRBD1
j_call: TRBJ2-7
cdr3_nt: TGTGCCAGCAGTGGTCGCGGACAGGGGGTACTAGAGCAGTACTTC
cdr3_aa: CASSGRGQGVLEQYF

clone_size: -
v_call: TRBV15
d_call: -
j_call: TRBJ1-5
cdr3_nt: TGTGCCACCAGCCCGGGAGGTCCGATCAATCAGCCCCAGCATTTT
cdr3_aa: CATSPGGPINQPQHF

clone_size: -
v_call: TRBV7-8
d_call: TRBD2
j_call: TRBJ2-1
cdr3_nt: TGTGCCAGCAGCTTAGGGCTAGCGGGGGCCAAGGGTGGAGGCAATGAGCAGTTCTTC
cdr3_aa: CASSLGLAGAKGGGNEQFF

clone_size: -
v_call: TRBV7-9
d_call: -
j_call: TRBJ2-1
cdr3_nt: TGTGCCAGCAGCTTTGCTTTAGGGTTCGGGGACAATGAGCAGTTCTTC
cdr3_aa: CASSFALGFGDNEQFF

clone_size: -
v_call: TRBV4-1
d_call: TRBD2
j_call: TRBJ2-1
cdr3_nt: TGCGCCAGCAGCCAACCGGGACTAGCGTTGGTAAGGACCTACAATGAGCAGTTCTTC
cdr3_aa: CASSQPGLALVRTYNEQFF

clone_size: -
v_call: TRBV5-5
d_call: -
j_call: TRBJ2-1
cdr3_nt: TGTGCCAGCAGCTTGTGGGGCGGGGATGAGCAGTTCTTC
cdr3_aa: CASSLWGGDEQFF

clone_size: -
v_call: TRBV7-9
d_call: TRBD2
j_call: TRBJ2-5
cdr3_nt: TGTGCCAGCAGCACTCCTTTAGCGGGGGAGGAAGAGACCCAGTACTTC
cdr3_aa: CASSTPLAGEEETQYF

clone_size: -
v_call: TRBV29-1
d_call: -
j_call: TRBJ2-7
cdr3_nt: TGCAGCGTTTTACAAATCTCAACCTACGAGCAGTACTTC
cdr3_aa: CSVLQISTYEQYF

clone_size: -
v_call: TRBV10-3
d_call: TRBD2
j_call: TRBJ2-1
cdr3_nt: TGTGCCATCAGTGAGCCGACGACTAGCGGGGGGGACAATGAGCAGTTCTTC
cdr3_aa: CAISEPTTSGGDNEQFF

clone_size: -
v_call: TRBV13
d_call: TRBD1
j_call: TRBJ1-2
cdr3_nt: TGTGCCAGCAGCCGGGACAGGGGAGGCTACGCCTTC
cdr3_aa: CASSRDRGGYAF

clone_size: -
v_call: TRBV2
d_call: -
j_call: TRBJ2-2
cdr3_nt: TGTGCCAGCAGTGCGAGCGGGGAGCTGTTTTTT
cdr3_aa: CASSASGELFF

clone_size: -
v_call: TRBV6-6
d_call: -
j_call: TRBJ2-2
cdr3_nt: TGTGCCAGCAGCCCCCCTTCGGGGACCGGGGAGCTGTTTTTT
cdr3_aa: CASSPPSGTGELFF

clone_size: medium-sized
v_call: TRBV19
d_call: TRBD2
j_call: TRBJ2-1
cdr3_nt: TGTGCCAGTAGTACTTTTCGCGGGGGAGCATCTGAGCAGTTCTTC
cdr3_aa: CASSTFRGGASEQFF

clone_size: -
v_call: TRBV9
d_call: -
j_call: TRBJ2-5
cdr3_nt: TGTGCCAGCAGCTCTTGGGGGGGCGAGGAGACCCAGTACTTC
cdr3_aa: CASSSWGGEETQYF

clone_size: -
v_call: TRBV13
d_call: TRBD1
j_call: TRBJ2-2
cdr3_nt: TGTGCCAGCCGACAGGGGAGGACCGGGGAGCTGTTTTTT
cdr3_aa: CASRQGRTGELFF

clone_size: -
v_call: TRBV4-2
d_call: TRBD2
j_call: TRBJ2-1
cdr3_nt: TGTGCCAGCAGCCAAGAGACTAGCGGGGGGGAAGACAATGAGCAGTTCTTC
cdr3_aa: CASSQETSGGEDNEQFF

clone_size: -
v_call: TRBV18
d_call: TRBD1
j_call: TRBJ2-7
cdr3_nt: TGTGCCAGCTCAGCCGGGGGACAGGGCACCTACGAGCAGTACTTC
cdr3_aa: CASSAGGQGTYEQYF

clone_size: once
v_call: TRBV2
d_call: -
j_call: TRBJ1-2
cdr3_nt: TGTGCCAGCAGTGAAGGGGTATCGGCAGGATTTCTCTATGGCTACACCTTC
cdr3_aa: CASSEGVSAGFLYGYTF

clone_size: -
v_call: TRBV18
d_call: TRBD2
j_call: TRBJ2-3
cdr3_nt: TGTGCCAGCTCACCGGGACTAGCGGGGGTTACAGATACGCAGTATTTT
cdr3_aa: CASSPGLAGVTDTQYF

clone_size: -
v_call: TRBV7-8
d_call: TRBD1
j_call: TRBJ1-2
cdr3_nt: TGTGCCAGCAGCTCTGGACAGGGTGATGGCTACACCTTC
cdr3_aa: CASSSGQGDGYTF

clone_size: -
v_call: TRBV5-4
d_call: -
j_call: TRBJ2-7
cdr3_nt: TGTGCCAGCAGCCTGGACTCTACTTACGAGCAGTACTTC
cdr3_aa: CASSLDSTYEQYF